These 29 T cell receptor beta chains originate from one sample sequenced in a study of shared clonotypes between healthy human individuals. Profiling relied on immunoSEQ multiplex PCR, and the TCRdb table lists in-frame clones only, not all of them. Of about 1.9 million clones detected, over 85% appear once; the ten largest clones hold around 1.7%. Naivety among CD8 cells was defined by CD45RO negativity and positive CCR7 selection, thereby excluding terminally differentiated effector memory CD45RA+ cells. The sequenced sample was naive CD8+ T cells from PBMCs. These receptors originate from a man aged 18 to 29 in good health. Some clones in this sample may be carry-over from other donors' samples.

This sequence joins TRBV15 and TRBJ1-1; 7 positions match TRBD1. CDR3 size: 17 residues. Germline V gives CDR1 LNHNV, CDR2 YYDKDF (reference sequence). The J segment lost 0 bases and the V segment lost 1 base, leaving 8 bases of the junction unmatched. The CDR3 loop reads CATSRALEGAVNTEAFF. CDR3 bases: TGTGCCACCAGCAGAGCTTTAGAGGGGGCCGTGAACACTGAAGCTTTCTTT.

The table lists this clone with a count of one. The CDR3 reads CASSEPGNKWPQHF. The CDR3 DNA sequence: TGTGCCAGCAGTGAGCCGGGGAACAAATGGCCCCAGCATTTT. This chain links TRBV2 with TRBJ1-5; D is unresolved. Germline V CDR1 and CDR2: SNHLY, FYNNEI. The CDR3 is made up of 14 amino acids. Trimming left V 3 bases short and J 9 bases short, with 15 bases between. The entire variable domain, with the rest obtained from reference TRBV2 and TRBJ1-5, is as follows: EPEVTQTPSHQVTQMGQEVILRCVPISNHLYFYWYRQILGQKVEFLVSFYNNEISEKSEIFDDQFSVERPDGSNFTLKIRSTKLEDSAMYFCASSEPGNKWPQHFGDGTRLSIL.

This clone has only one observation. DNA for the CDR3: TGTGCCAGCAGCGTATCTGAATGGGGACTAGGTCACGAGCAGTACTTC. This encodes CASSVSEWGLGHEQYF. This sequence joins TRBV9 and TRBJ2-7, with 8 bases fitting TRBD2. This CDR3 has 16 amino acids. The trim removed 1 base at V and 5 bases at J, leaving 11 bases unmatched. Germline V gene lookup returns CDR1 SGDLS and CDR2 YYNGEE.

This chain joins TRBV7-9 and TRBJ1-1; D unresolved. V gave up 4 bases and J gave up 0 bases, with 12 bases separating them. Germline V CDR1 and CDR2: SEHNR, FQNEAQ (reference sequence). This CDR3 contains 15 residues. CDR3 DNA sequence: TGTGCCAGCAGCTACGCCCTAGGACTGAACACTGAAGCTTTCTTT. It translates to CASSYALGLNTEAFF. The full variable domain, its missing parts supplied by reference TRBV7-9 and TRBJ1-1, is DTGVSQNPRHKITKRGQNVTFRCDPISEHNRLYWYRQTLGQGPEFLTYFQNEAQLEKSRLLSDRFSAERPKGSFSTLEIQRTEQGDSAMYLCASSYALGLNTEAFFGQGTRLTVV.

This chain uses TRBV6-6 with TRBJ2-7; 7 nucleotides align to TRBD1. The V gene end was trimmed by 3 bases and the J gene end by 3 bases; junction bases not matched to a gene: 8. CDR1 is MNHNY and CDR2 is SVGAGI in the germline V gene (reference sequence). This CDR3 is built from 15 residues. The CDR3 region has the DNA TGTGCCAGCAGTTATGTTCCCGGACAGGTCTACGAGCAGTACTTC. This translates into CASSYVPGQVYEQYF.

J is TRBJ2-7 and V is TRBV10-1; the D gene could be TRBD1 or TRBD2 (5 bases each). The germline CDR1 and CDR2 sequences are WNHNN and SYGVQD (reference sequence). This CDR3 has 13 amino acids. The V end lost 5 bases, the J end lost 5 bases, and 13 bases lay between the germline ends. CDR3 loop: CASSPGRLNEQYF. The CDR3 DNA is TGCGCCAGCAGTCCGGGACGGCTGAACGAGCAGTACTTC.

As for this clone: The same CDR3 is also encoded by other DNA sequences in this sample. The chain has TRBV2 and TRBJ2-7; 13 bases line up with TRBD2. Germline CDR1 reads SNHLY; CDR2 reads FYNNEI. This CDR3 comprises 15 residues. V lost 6 bases, J lost 4 bases, and 6 bases stayed unmatched. CDR3 nucleotides: TGTGCCAGCAGCTCCCGGACTAGCGGGAGTTACGAGCAGTACTTC. Residues: CASSSRTSGSYEQYF.

On this clone: This CDR3 is also generated by other DNA sequences in the sample. The genes are TRBV28 and TRBJ1-3; the D gene is possibly TRBD1 (6 bases). Germline CDR1 and CDR2: MDHEN and SYDVKM. V dropped 4 bases and J dropped 1 base, with 8 bases sitting between them. The CDR3 covers 14 residues. The CDR3 nucleotides are TGTGCCAGCAGTTCAACAGGGTCTGGAAACACCATATATTTT. Translating gives CASSSTGSGNTIYF.

The chain couples TRBV7-3 to TRBJ2-7, with TRBD1 matching 11 bases. Looked up from germline, CDR1 is SGHTA and CDR2 is FQGTGA. CDR3 length: 14 amino acids. The trim removed 4 bases at V and 5 bases at J, leaving 4 bases unmatched. The CDR3 region is CASSWTGGQDEQYF. The CDR3 DNA reads TGTGCCAGCAGCTGGACAGGGGGCCAGGACGAGCAGTACTTC.

V is TRBV11-2 and J is TRBJ2-7, with TRBD1 as a possible D gene (6 bases). The CDR3 is 14 residues long. Trimming stripped 1 base from V and 6 bases from J, with 13 bases between. The germline gives CDR1 SGHAT, CDR2 FQNNGV. CDR3 sequence (DNA): TGTGCCAGCAGCTTAGGGGCAGGGGAACGCGAGCAGTACTTC. Amino acid sequence: CASSLGAGEREQYF.

The genes are TRBV28 and TRBJ2-5, with 9 bases aligning to TRBD1. CDR3 length: 15 residues. V trimming: 4 bases; J trimming: 5 bases; junction bases outside the gene matches: 8. Germline V gene data show CDR1 as MDHEN and CDR2 as SYDVKM. Written as DNA, the CDR3 is TGTGCCAGCAGTTCCGGGACAGGGTTTTTGGAGACCCAGTACTTC. This encodes CASSSGTGFLETQYF.

CDR3 protein: CASSSWTSGSGGAYEQYF. CDR3 DNA sequence: TGTGCCAGCAGTTCCTGGACTAGCGGGAGCGGTGGGGCTTACGAGCAGTACTTC. The rearrangement links TRBV28 to TRBJ2-7; 13 bases fit TRBD2. The germline V gene has CDR1 MDHEN and CDR2 SYDVKM. After removal of 4 bases from V and 4 bases from J, the junction contained 13 bases not matched to a gene. This CDR3 contains 18 residues.

The chain uses TRBV28 and TRBJ2-4, with no clear D. V lost 6 bases to trimming and J lost 6 bases, with 15 bases between them. CDR1 and CDR2 (germline): MDHEN, SYDVKM. The CDR3 is 14 residues long. As DNA, the CDR3 is TGTGCCAGCAGCCCCCTTCACACGGGAAACATTCAGTACTTC. Protein product: CASSPLHTGNIQYF.

V and J are TRBV27 and TRBJ1-2; D is perhaps TRBD1 (5 bases). The CDR3 extends over 13 amino acids. CDR1 is MNHEY, CDR2 SMNVEV, per germline (reference sequence). V was pared by 3 bases and J by 7 bases, with 12 bases between. Written as DNA, the CDR3 is TGTGCCAGCAGTTTCGCGCGGGGCTCTGGCTACACCTTC. This encodes CASSFARGSGYTF.

This sequence joins TRBV11-2 and TRBJ2-1; possibly TRBD2 for D (6 bases). CDR1 is SGHAT and CDR2 is FQNNGV in the germline V gene. This CDR3 spans 12 amino acids. The V end lost 2 bases, the J end lost 15 bases, and 14 bases lay between the germline ends. The DNA of the CDR3 is TGTGCCAGCAGCTTAATGGGGAGGAGAGGGTTCTTC. It is translated as CASSLMGRRGFF.

Concerning this clone: Other DNA sequences in this specimen translate into the identical CDR3. The genes are TRBV5-4 and TRBJ2-7; D remains ambiguous. The V and J ends lost 0 bases and 3 bases respectively, with 7 bases between them. This CDR3 contains 13 residues. The germline V gene has CDR1 SGHNT and CDR2 YYREEE (reference sequence). CDR3 amino acids: CASSLGGYYEQYF. The CDR3 DNA is TGTGCCAGCAGCTTGGGGGGTTACTACGAGCAGTACTTC.

The chain carries TRBV4-1 and TRBJ2-7; 7 nucleotides line up with TRBD1. CDR1 and CDR2 (germline): MGHRA, YSYEKL. The CDR3 runs 15 residues. After removal of 1 base from V and 5 bases from J, the junction contained 8 bases not matched to a gene. As DNA, the CDR3 is TGCGCCAGCAGCCAAGGGGCTCGGGACAGAGACGAGCAGTACTTC. It codes for CASSQGARDRDEQYF.

The V call is TRBV28, the J call TRBJ2-7, with 11 bases identical to TRBD2. Germline V gene lookup returns CDR1 MDHEN and CDR2 SYDVKM. The CDR3 runs to 14 residues. The V gene end was trimmed by 7 bases and the J gene end by 5 bases; junction bases not matched to a gene: 7. The DNA for the CDR3 is TGTGCCAGCACCTTAGCGGGAGGGCCCCACGAGCAGTACTTC. Translated: CASTLAGGPHEQYF.

This sequence joins TRBV7-2 and TRBJ2-5; D not resolved. This CDR3 has 13 residues. V lost 4 bases and J 5 bases, leaving 11 bases between the germline ends. Germline V lookup: CDR1 SGHTA, CDR2 FQGNSA. The CDR3 is CASSSEGKETQYF. The CDR3 nucleotides are TGTGCCAGCAGCTCAGAAGGGAAGGAGACCCAGTACTTC. Filled out from reference TRBV7-2 and TRBJ2-5, the complete variable domain reads GAGVSQSPSNKVTEKGKDVELRCDPISGHTALYWYRQSLGQGLEFLIYFQGNSAPDKSGLPSDRFSAERTGGSVSTLTIQRTQQEDSAVYLCASSSEGKETQYFGPGTRLLVL.

This rearrangement joins TRBV5-6 to TRBJ2-1; D unresolved. V lost 0 bases, J lost 8 bases, and 6 bases lay in between. Germline CDR1 SGHDT, CDR2 YYEEEE. The CDR3 contains 12 residues. This CDR3 is CASSLDEDEQFF. In DNA, the CDR3 is TGTGCCAGCAGCTTGGACGAAGATGAGCAGTTCTTC.

The chain couples TRBV7-9 to TRBJ1-4, with D possibly being TRBD1 (5 bases). CDR3 length: 14 amino acids. V was shortened by 2 bases and J by 4 bases, with 8 bases between the two germline ends. CDR1 and CDR2 from the germline V gene are SEHNR and FQNEAQ (reference sequence). The CDR3 coding sequence is TGTGCCAGCAGCTTACAGGGCTTTAATGAAAAACTGTTTTTT. Protein product: CASSLQGFNEKLFF.

The chain carries TRBV5-6 and TRBJ1-2, with D possibly matching TRBD1 (5 bases). Deletions cut 3 bases from V and 6 bases from J, with 18 bases between. This CDR3 contains 15 residues. The V gene's germline CDR1 is SGHDT and CDR2 YYEEEE. The CDR3 DNA sequence: TGTGCCAGCAGCTCCCCGCTTTCAGGGTTACATGGCTACACCTTC. It translates to CASSSPLSGLHGYTF.

This CDR3 reads CASSPYPRGGAYEQYF. CDR3 nucleotide sequence: TGTGCCAGCAGCCCATACCCGAGAGGTGGTGCCTACGAGCAGTACTTC. The rearrangement uses TRBV11-2 and TRBJ2-7; D uncertain. Germline V gene lookup returns CDR1 SGHAT and CDR2 FQNNGV. The CDR3 is 16 residues long. The V gene lost 5 bases and the J gene lost 2 bases, with 19 bases spanning the gap.

The V gene is TRBV19, the J gene TRBJ1-2; unclear D gene. The V end lost 3 bases, the J end lost 2 bases, and 13 bases lay between the germline ends. Germline V gene sequence: CDR1 LNHDA, CDR2 SQIVND (reference sequence). The CDR3 is made up of 15 amino acids. Here the CDR3 reads CASSMSSSGNYGYTF. The CDR3 DNA follows: TGTGCCAGTAGTATGTCGTCTTCGGGGAACTATGGCTACACCTTC.

This CDR3 is CASSPYSKKGPQHF. CDR3 sequence (DNA): TGTGCCAGCAGTCCCTACTCGAAAAAGGGACCCCAGCATTTT. The V call is TRBV27, the J call TRBJ1-5; D is unclear. This CDR3 has 14 amino acids. V lost 5 bases, J lost 10 bases, and 18 bases lay in between. Per the germline V gene, CDR1 is MNHEY and CDR2 is SMNVEV (reference sequence).

The chain is built from TRBV7-9 and TRBJ2-5; 10 bases fit TRBD1. Trimming removed 5 bases from V and 3 bases from J; junction bases left unmatched: 3. The V gene's germline CDR1 is SEHNR and CDR2 FQNEAQ (reference sequence). The CDR3 length is 14 residues. The CDR3 reads CASSPGQGEETQYF. CDR3 DNA sequence: TGTGCCAGCAGCCCAGGACAGGGGGAAGAGACCCAGTACTTC.

The chain has TRBV4-2 and TRBJ2-1; D is unresolved. In germline, CDR1 is LGHNA, CDR2 YNFKEQ. Trimming pared 0 bases from V and 3 bases from J, leaving 9 bases between. This CDR3 is 15 amino acids long. This chain's CDR3 is CASSQEDLDYNEQFF. The CDR3, as DNA: TGTGCCAGCAGCCAAGAGGATCTAGACTACAATGAGCAGTTCTTC.

The chain is built from TRBV4-1 and TRBJ2-5; D is uncertain. V was shortened by 6 bases and J by 5 bases, with 19 bases between the two germline ends. CDR1 MGHRA and CDR2 YSYEKL come from the germline V gene. The length of the CDR3 is 15 residues. The CDR3 region is CASRLLDLETETQYF. As DNA, the CDR3 is TGCGCCAGCAGACTCCTTGACCTGGAGACGGAGACCCAGTACTTC.

The rearrangement links TRBV5-6 to TRBJ1-4; D call uncertain. V lost 4 bases, J lost 4 bases, and 11 bases lay in between. This CDR3 has 14 amino acids. The germline gives CDR1 SGHDT, CDR2 YYEEEE. The DNA of the CDR3 is TGTGCCAGCAGCCCCCGGGCCTATAATGAAAAACTGTTTTTT. It specifies CASSPRAYNEKLFF.